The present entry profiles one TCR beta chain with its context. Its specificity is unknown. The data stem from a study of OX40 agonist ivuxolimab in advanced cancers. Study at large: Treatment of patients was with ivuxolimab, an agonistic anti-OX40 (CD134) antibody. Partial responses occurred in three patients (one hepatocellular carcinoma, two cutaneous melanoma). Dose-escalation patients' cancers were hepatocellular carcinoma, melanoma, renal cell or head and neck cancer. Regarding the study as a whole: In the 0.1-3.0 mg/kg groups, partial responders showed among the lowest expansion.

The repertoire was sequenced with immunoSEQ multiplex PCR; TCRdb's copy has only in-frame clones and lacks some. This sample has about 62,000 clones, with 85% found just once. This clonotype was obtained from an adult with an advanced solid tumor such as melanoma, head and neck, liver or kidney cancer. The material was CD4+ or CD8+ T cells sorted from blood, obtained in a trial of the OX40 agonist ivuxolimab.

In nucleotides, the CDR3 is TGTGCCAGCAGCCCATCTCGGACAGGGAGCTCCTACGAGCAGTACTTC. It yields the protein CASSPSRTGSSYEQYF. J is TRBJ2-7 and V is TRBV14; 8 positions agree with TRBD1. The CDR3 runs to 16 residues. Germline V gives CDR1 SGHDN, CDR2 FVKESK. Trimming at V came to 4 bases and at J to 0 bases, leaving 8 bases not matched to a gene. The entire variable domain, with the rest obtained from reference TRBV14 and TRBJ2-7, is as follows: EAGVTQFPSHSVIEKGQTVTLRCDPISGHDNLYWYRRVMGKEIKFLLHFVKESKQDESGMPNNRFLAERTGGTYSTLKVQPAELEDSGVYFCASSPSRTGSSYEQYFGPGTRLTVT.